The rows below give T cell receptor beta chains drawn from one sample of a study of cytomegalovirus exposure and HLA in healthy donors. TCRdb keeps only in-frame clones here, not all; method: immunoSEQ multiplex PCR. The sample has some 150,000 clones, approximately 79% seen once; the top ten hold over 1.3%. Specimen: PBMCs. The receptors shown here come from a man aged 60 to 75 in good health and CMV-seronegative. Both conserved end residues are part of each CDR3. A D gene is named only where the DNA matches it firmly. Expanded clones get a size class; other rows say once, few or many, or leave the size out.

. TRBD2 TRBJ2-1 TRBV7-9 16 CSSSKDLAGRGDEQFF TGTTCCAGCAGCAAGGATCTAGCGGGGCGCGGAGATGAGCAGTTCTTC
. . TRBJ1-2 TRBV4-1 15 CASSQGFFMRASYTF TGCGCCAGCAGCCAAGGATTTTTTATGAGGGCGTCGTACACCTTC
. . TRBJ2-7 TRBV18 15 CASSPLAGPSSEQYF TGTGCCAGCTCACCACTGGCTGGCCCCTCTAGCGAGCAGTACTTC
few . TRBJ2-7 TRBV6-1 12 CASSQVNNEQYF TGTGCCAGCAGCCAGGTTAATAACGAGCAGTACTTC
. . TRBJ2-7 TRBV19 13 CASSWGEVEEQYF TGTGCCAGTAGTTGGGGAGAGGTGGAGGAGCAGTACTTC
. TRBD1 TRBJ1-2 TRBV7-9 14 CASSLGTGGNGYTF TGTGCCAGCAGCTTAGGGACAGGGGGAAATGGCTACACCTTC
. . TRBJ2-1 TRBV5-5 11 CASSSVDEQFF TGTGCCAGCAGCTCGGTGGATGAGCAGTTCTTC
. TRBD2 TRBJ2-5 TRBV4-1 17 CASSQDMGGGAGETQYF TGCGCCAGCAGCCAAGATATGGGCGGGGGGGCCGGGGAGACCCAGTACTTC
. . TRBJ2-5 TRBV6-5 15 CASSFNRVLQETQYF TGTGCCAGCAGTTTTAACAGGGTACTCCAAGAGACCCAGTACTTC
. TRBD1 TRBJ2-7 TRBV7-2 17 CASSLNPTGGIFYEQYF TGTGCCAGCAGTTTAAACCCGACAGGGGGTATTTTCTACGAGCAGTACTTC
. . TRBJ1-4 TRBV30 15 CAWEKALEANEKLFF TGTGCCTGGGAGAAGGCGCTAGAGGCTAATGAAAAACTGTTTTTT
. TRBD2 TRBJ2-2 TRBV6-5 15 CASSRLAANTGELFF TGTGCCAGCAGTAGACTAGCGGCTAACACCGGGGAGCTGTTTTTT
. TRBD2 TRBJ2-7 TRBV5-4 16 CASSPGTSGRVYEQYF TGTGCCAGCAGCCCGGGGACTAGCGGGAGGGTATACGAGCAGTACTTC
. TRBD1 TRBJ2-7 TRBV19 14 CASSSHRGAYEQYF TGTGCCAGTAGTTCACACAGGGGTGCCTACGAGCAGTACTTC
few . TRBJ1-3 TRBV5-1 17 CASSLEGHSQAGNTIYF TGCGCCAGCAGCTTGGAGGGACATTCCCAAGCTGGAAACACCATATATTTT
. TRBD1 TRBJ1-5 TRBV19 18 CASSLHQRLQGAYQPQHF TGTGCCAGTAGTCTCCACCAACGGTTACAGGGGGCTTATCAGCCCCAGCATTTT
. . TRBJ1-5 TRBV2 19 CASSEWGGGGNIRNQPQHF TGTGCCAGCAGTGAATGGGGGGGCGGGGGAAATATACGCAATCAGCCCCAGCATTTT
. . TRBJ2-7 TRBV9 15 CASSDGHTAAYEQYF TGTGCCAGCAGCGATGGACACACCGCAGCCTACGAGCAGTACTTC
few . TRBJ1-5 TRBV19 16 CASSIGGTRVDQPQHF TGTGCCAGTAGTATAGGAGGGACTCGGGTCGATCAGCCCCAGCATTTT
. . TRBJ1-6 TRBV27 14 CASSLWAVNSPLHF TGTGCCAGCAGTTTGTGGGCCGTAAATTCACCCCTCCACTTT
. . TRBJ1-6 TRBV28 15 CASSLRQLYYSPLHF TGTGCCAGCAGTTTACGACAGCTCTATTATTCACCCCTCCACTTT
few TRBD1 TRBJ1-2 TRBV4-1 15 CASSQDRQGAYGYTF TGCGCCAGCAGCCAAGATCGGCAGGGGGCCTATGGCTACACCTTC
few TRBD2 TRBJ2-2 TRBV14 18 CASSQDLLAGPVPGELFF TGTGCCAGCAGCCAAGATTTGCTAGCGGGACCGGTCCCCGGGGAGCTGTTTTTT
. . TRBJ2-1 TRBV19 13 CASARGNYNEQFF TGTGCCAGTGCCCGGGGGAACTACAATGAGCAGTTCTTC
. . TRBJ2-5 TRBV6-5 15 CASSTTGAGGETQYF TGTGCCAGCAGTACGACCGGGGCCGGAGGGGAGACCCAGTACTTC
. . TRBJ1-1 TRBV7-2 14 CASSLDRRNTEAFF TGTGCCAGCAGCCTTGACAGGCGAAACACTGAAGCTTTCTTT
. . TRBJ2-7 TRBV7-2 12 CASSLQGYEQYF TGTGCCAGCAGCTTACAGGGCTACGAGCAGTACTTC
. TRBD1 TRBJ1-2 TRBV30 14 CAWGGQAANYGYTF TGTGCCTGGGGGGGACAGGCCGCCAACTATGGCTACACCTTC
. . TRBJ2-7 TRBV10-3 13 CAISENPEYEQYF TGTGCCATCAGTGAGAACCCCGAGTACGAGCAGTACTTC
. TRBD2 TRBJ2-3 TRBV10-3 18 CAIRSSSGGKISTDTQYF TGTGCCATCCGGTCGTCTAGCGGGGGGAAGATTAGCACAGATACGCAGTATTTT
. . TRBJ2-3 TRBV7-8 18 CASSLGEDYSSSTDTQYF TGTGCCAGCAGCTTAGGGGAGGACTATTCGAGCAGTACAGATACGCAGTATTTT
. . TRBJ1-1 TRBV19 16 CASIFVGWGREIEAFF TGTGCCAGTATCTTCGTGGGATGGGGCAGGGAAATTGAAGCTTTCTTT
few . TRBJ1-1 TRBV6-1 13 CASRRGKDTEAFF TGTGCCAGCAGAAGGGGGAAGGACACTGAAGCTTTCTTT
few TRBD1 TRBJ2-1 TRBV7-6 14 CASSFGQGWDEQFF TGTGCCAGCAGCTTCGGACAGGGATGGGATGAGCAGTTCTTC
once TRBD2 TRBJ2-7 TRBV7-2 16 CASSSGTSGYSYEQYF TGTGCCAGCAGCTCCGGGACTAGCGGGTACTCCTACGAGCAGTACTTC
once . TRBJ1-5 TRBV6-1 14 CASSATGRDQPQHF TGTGCCAGCAGTGCAACAGGGCGGGATCAGCCCCAGCATTTT
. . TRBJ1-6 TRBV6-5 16 CASSYSGGIGNSPLHF TGTGCCAGCAGTTACTCTGGAGGCATTGGTAATTCACCCCTCCACTTT
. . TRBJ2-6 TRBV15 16 CATSRDLGAGANVLTF TGTGCCACCAGCAGAGATTTAGGAGCCGGGGCCAACGTCCTGACTTTC
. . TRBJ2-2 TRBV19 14 CASTPGASTGELFF TGTGCCAGTACCCCAGGGGCGTCCACCGGGGAGCTGTTTTTT
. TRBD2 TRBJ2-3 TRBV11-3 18 CASSLGVASGGHGDTQYF TGTGCCAGCAGCTTGGGGGTGGCTAGCGGGGGGCATGGAGATACGCAGTATTTT
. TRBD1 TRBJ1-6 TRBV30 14 CAWSSGTGGSPLHF TGTGCCTGGAGTTCCGGGACAGGGGGATCACCCCTCCACTTT
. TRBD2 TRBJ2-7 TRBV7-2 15 CASSVAPGGSYEQYF TGTGCCAGCAGCGTAGCGCCCGGGGGGTCCTACGAGCAGTACTTC
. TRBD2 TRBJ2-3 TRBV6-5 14 CASSYSLAGPTQYF TGTGCCAGCAGTTACTCGCTAGCGGGGCCTACGCAGTATTTT
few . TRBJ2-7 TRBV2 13 CASTGVGSYEQYF TGTGCCAGCACCGGGGTGGGGTCCTACGAGCAGTACTTC
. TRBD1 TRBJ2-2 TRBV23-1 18 CASSQGQRDRVNTGELFF TGCGCCAGCAGTCAAGGCCAAAGGGACAGGGTGAACACCGGGGAGCTGTTTTTT
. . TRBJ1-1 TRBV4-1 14 CASSQEGTLAGAFF TGCGCCAGCAGCCAAGAAGGGACATTAGCCGGAGCTTTCTTT
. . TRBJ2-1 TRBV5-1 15 CASSTAGYSYNEQFF TGCGCCAGCAGCACAGCGGGCTACTCCTACAATGAGCAGTTCTTC
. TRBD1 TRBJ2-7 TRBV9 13 CASSAGTAYEQYF TGTGCCAGCAGCGCGGGGACAGCTTACGAGCAGTACTTC
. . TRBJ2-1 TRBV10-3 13 CAISPPGVNEQFF TGTGCCATCAGCCCGCCCGGAGTCAATGAGCAGTTCTTC
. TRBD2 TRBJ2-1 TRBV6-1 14 CASRAPSGVGEQFF TGTGCCAGCAGGGCACCAAGCGGGGTGGGGGAGCAGTTCTTC
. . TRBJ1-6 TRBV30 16 CAWSVGGSSYNSPLHF TGTGCCTGGAGTGTTGGGGGGAGCTCCTATAATTCACCCCTCCACTTT
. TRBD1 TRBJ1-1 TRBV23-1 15 CASSHPGQPNTEAFF TGCGCCAGCAGTCACCCGGGACAGCCGAACACTGAAGCTTTCTTT
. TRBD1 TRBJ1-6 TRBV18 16 CASSETQGATNSPLHF TGTGCCAGCTCAGAAACACAGGGGGCTACGAATTCACCCCTCCACTTT
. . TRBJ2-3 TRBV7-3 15 CASSPRGGGADTQYF TGTGCCAGCAGCCCCCGTGGGGGGGGCGCAGATACGCAGTATTTT
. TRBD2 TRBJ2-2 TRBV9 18 CASSVDLAGGSNTGELFF TGTGCCAGCAGCGTGGATTTAGCGGGAGGTTCGAACACCGGGGAGCTGTTTTTT
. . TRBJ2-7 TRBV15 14 CATSRVGATYEQYF TGTGCCACCAGCAGAGTGGGGGCTACTTACGAGCAGTACTTC
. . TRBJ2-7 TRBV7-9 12 CASSPTTYEQYF TGTGCCAGCAGCCCGACTACCTACGAGCAGTACTTC
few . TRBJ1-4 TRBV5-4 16 CASSETAVTTNEKLFF TGTGCCAGCAGCGAAACGGCGGTCACAACTAATGAAAAACTGTTTTTT
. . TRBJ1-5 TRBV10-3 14 CAIRAWGSGQPQHF TGTGCCATCCGCGCCTGGGGCAGTGGTCAGCCCCAGCATTTT